This T cell receptor beta chain was identified during a study of T cell changes during pregnancy in multiple sclerosis. TCRdb keeps only in-frame clones here, not all; method: immunoSEQ multiplex PCR. Of around 57,000 clones in the sample, roughly 89% were seen once. Germline assignment: CDR1 MRHNA and CDR2 SNTAGT. The CDR3 is 15 amino acids. V was trimmed by 3 bases and J by 4 bases, leaving 15 bases between them. The genes are TRBV6-4 and TRBJ1-1; a possible D gene is TRBD1 (5 bases). The source was peripheral blood, collected after pregnancy. The sequence came from a female donor in good health, enrolled as a control in a pregnancy study. In DNA, the CDR3 is TGTGCCAGCAGTGAGGCTACCGGGGGGTTCACTGAAGCTTTCTTT. It encodes CASSEATGGFTEAFF.